The rows below give T cell receptor beta chains drawn from one sample of a study of shared clonotypes between healthy human individuals. The assay was immunoSEQ multiplex PCR, and TCRdb's table has in-frame clones only and misses some. The sample shows 2,500,000 or so clones, just under 95% of them seen only once. Sample: naive CD4+ T cells from PBMCs. The receptor set was obtained from a man younger than 30 in good health. Some clones in this sample may be carry-over from other donors' samples. The CDR3 runs from the conserved cysteine through the conserved F or W. A D gene is named only where the DNA matches it firmly. Only part of the rows carry a size: once, few, many, or a class if the clone is expanded.

V: TRBV28; D: TRBD2; size: .; J: TRBJ2-3; DNA: TGTGCCAGCAGTTTACCTAGCGGGGCTAGCACAGATACGCAGTATTTT; CDR3: CASSLPSGASTDTQYF
V: TRBV19; D: TRBD1; size: .; J: TRBJ1-5; DNA: TGTGCCAGTACTCTTCAGGGGGGTTTGGGTCAGCCCCAGCATTTT; CDR3: CASTLQGGLGQPQHF
V: TRBV6-5; D: .; size: .; J: TRBJ1-2; DNA: TGTGCCAGCAGTTACTATCCAGGGACCTATGGCTACACCTTC; CDR3: CASSYYPGTYGYTF
V: TRBV7-8; D: .; size: .; J: TRBJ2-2; DNA: TGTGCCAGCAGCTTAAGGCCTCAGGCCGGGGAGCTGTTTTTT; CDR3: CASSLRPQAGELFF
V: TRBV29-1; D: .; size: .; J: TRBJ2-7; DNA: TGCAGCGTTGGACGGGACTACGAGCAGTACTTC; CDR3: CSVGRDYEQYF
V: TRBV5-6; D: .; size: .; J: TRBJ2-5; DNA: TGTGCCAGCAGCTTGGATCGGGGGGAGACCCAGTACTTC; CDR3: CASSLDRGETQYF
V: TRBV7-7; D: TRBD2; size: once; J: TRBJ2-1; DNA: TGTGCCAGCAGCCCCGGGACTAGCGGGAGAGGCCAGTTCTTC; CDR3: CASSPGTSGRGQFF
V: TRBV5-1; D: .; size: .; J: TRBJ2-2; DNA: TGCGCCAGCAGCTTGGGTCCTATTGCAGTCGGGGAGCTGTTTTTT; CDR3: CASSLGPIAVGELFF
V: TRBV5-1; D: .; size: .; J: TRBJ2-2; DNA: TGCGCCAGTTCAGACAGAGGCACCGGGGAGCTGTTTTTT; CDR3: CASSDRGTGELFF
V: TRBV2; D: .; size: .; J: TRBJ1-5; DNA: TGTGCCAGCACCGGCCGGAATCAGCCCCAGCATTTT; CDR3: CASTGRNQPQHF
V: TRBV9; D: .; size: .; J: TRBJ2-5; DNA: TGTGCCAGCAGCACCACAGTGCAAGAGACCCAGTACTTC; CDR3: CASSTTVQETQYF
V: TRBV10-3; D: TRBD2; size: .; J: TRBJ2-5; DNA: TGTGCCATCAGTGAGGTCGAGCGGGAGCAGGAGCAGTACTTC; CDR3: CAISEVEREQEQYF
V: TRBV5-4; D: .; size: .; J: TRBJ2-3; DNA: TGTGCCAGCAGCTTAGCCTGGACAGATACGCAGTATTTT; CDR3: CASSLAWTDTQYF
V: TRBV19; D: TRBD1; size: .; J: TRBJ2-2; DNA: TGTGCCAGTAGTGCCGGGACAGCAAGCGGGGAGCTGTTTTTT; CDR3: CASSAGTASGELFF
V: TRBV7-2; D: .; size: .; J: TRBJ2-3; DNA: TGTGCCAGCAGCTCTAGACCGTTTGGCACAGATACGCAGTATTTT; CDR3: CASSSRPFGTDTQYF
V: TRBV5-1; D: TRBD2; size: .; J: TRBJ2-3; DNA: TGCGCCAGCAGCTCAGGGACTAGCGGCCACACAGATACGCAGTATTTT; CDR3: CASSSGTSGHTDTQYF
V: TRBV18; D: TRBD2; size: .; J: TRBJ2-7; DNA: TGTGCCAGCTCATCCACTAGCGGCTCCTCCTACGAGCAGTACTTC; CDR3: CASSSTSGSSYEQYF
V: TRBV7-3; D: TRBD1; size: once; J: TRBJ2-5; DNA: TGTGCCAGCAGCCCCGGGACAGGGGATGAAGAGACCCAGTACTTC; CDR3: CASSPGTGDEETQYF
V: TRBV29-1; D: TRBD1; size: .; J: TRBJ1-1; DNA: TGCAGCGGGGGACAGAGACCCTACACTGAAGCTTTCTTT; CDR3: CSGGQRPYTEAFF
V: TRBV5-1; D: .; size: .; J: TRBJ1-5; DNA: TGCGCCAGCAGCTTGGGGGAGCCTGGCAATCAGCCCCAGCATTTT; CDR3: CASSLGEPGNQPQHF
V: TRBV27; D: .; size: once; J: TRBJ2-7; DNA: TGTGCCAGCAGTTTATCGTCGTCCGGGAGTGACGCCTACGAGCAGTACTTC; CDR3: CASSLSSSGSDAYEQYF
V: TRBV18; D: .; size: .; J: TRBJ2-7; DNA: TGTGCCAGCTCACCACAAAGTCAGTACGAGCAGTACTTC; CDR3: CASSPQSQYEQYF
V: TRBV5-5; D: TRBD1; size: .; J: TRBJ1-1; DNA: TGTGCCAGCAGCTTGAGGACAGGGATGAACACTGAAGCTTTCTTT; CDR3: CASSLRTGMNTEAFF
V: TRBV2; D: TRBD1; size: once; J: TRBJ2-1; DNA: TGTGCCAGCAGGAGACAGGGGGTTGAGCAGTTCTTC; CDR3: CASRRQGVEQFF
V: TRBV29-1; D: .; size: .; J: TRBJ2-3; DNA: TGCAGCGTTGTATTGCCGGGAAAGGCGACAGATACGCAGTATTTT; CDR3: CSVVLPGKATDTQYF
V: TRBV4-1; D: .; size: .; J: TRBJ2-1; DNA: TGCGCCAGCAGCCAAGAGCGACTCGTAAGGGGGAATGAGCAGTTCTTC; CDR3: CASSQERLVRGNEQFF
V: TRBV7-9; D: TRBD2; size: few; J: TRBJ2-2; DNA: TGTGCCAGCAGGGGACTAGCGGGAGTTCGTACCGGGGAGCTGTTTTTT; CDR3: CASRGLAGVRTGELFF
V: TRBV14; D: TRBD2; size: .; J: TRBJ2-7; DNA: TGTGCCAGCAGCCTGACGTCGGGGGGCTCCTACGAGCAGTACTTC; CDR3: CASSLTSGGSYEQYF
V: TRBV6-5; D: .; size: .; J: TRBJ1-2; DNA: TGTGCCAGCAGTTACTCGATGGTAGGACAGAACTATGGCTACACCTTC; CDR3: CASSYSMVGQNYGYTF
V: TRBV18; D: .; size: .; J: TRBJ2-5; DNA: TGTGCCAGCTCACGCGACAGGGCGTTCCGGGAGGAGACCCAGTACTTC; CDR3: CASSRDRAFREETQYF
V: TRBV28; D: TRBD2; size: .; J: TRBJ2-1; DNA: TGTGCCAGCAGTTTGTTAGCGGGAGAGACCAATGAGCAGTTCTTC; CDR3: CASSLLAGETNEQFF
V: TRBV28; D: .; size: .; J: TRBJ1-2; DNA: TGTGCCAGCAGTTCAATAGGGGGACTCGGCTACACCTTC; CDR3: CASSSIGGLGYTF
V: TRBV5-1; D: TRBD1; size: once; J: TRBJ2-7; DNA: TGCGCCAGCAGCTTTCTCTCGGGACAGGGCCACGAGCAGTACTTC; CDR3: CASSFLSGQGHEQYF
V: TRBV6-6; D: TRBD1; size: .; J: TRBJ2-7; DNA: TGTGCCAGCACTGCGGGACAGGGGACCGTCTCCTACGAGCAGTACTTC; CDR3: CASTAGQGTVSYEQYF
V: TRBV28; D: .; size: .; J: TRBJ2-5; DNA: TGTGCCAGCAGTTATCCTCCGGGACTGAGAGAGACCCAGTACTTC; CDR3: CASSYPPGLRETQYF
V: TRBV11-2; D: .; size: .; J: TRBJ2-2; DNA: TGTGCCAGCAGCTCGGACTTATACACCGGGGAGCTGTTTTTT; CDR3: CASSSDLYTGELFF
V: TRBV5-1; D: .; size: .; J: TRBJ2-1; DNA: TGCGCCAGCAGCCGGGGCCCATACAATGAGCAGTTCTTC; CDR3: CASSRGPYNEQFF
V: TRBV30; D: .; size: few; J: TRBJ1-5; DNA: TGTGCCTGGAGTGTCATGGGCAATCAGCCCCAGCATTTT; CDR3: CAWSVMGNQPQHF
V: TRBV5-1; D: .; size: .; J: TRBJ2-3; DNA: TGCGCCAGCAGCTTGCTACAGAGCACAGATACGCAGTATTTT; CDR3: CASSLLQSTDTQYF
V: TRBV18; D: .; size: .; J: TRBJ2-1; DNA: TGTGCCAGCTCACCACTTTTTAGTGGGAGCTCCTACAATGAGCAGTTCTTC; CDR3: CASSPLFSGSSYNEQFF
V: TRBV5-6; D: TRBD1; size: .; J: TRBJ2-7; DNA: TGTGCCAGCAGCTTGTACGGACAGGGCCCCTACGAGCAGTACTTC; CDR3: CASSLYGQGPYEQYF
V: TRBV30; D: TRBD2; size: .; J: TRBJ2-5; DNA: TGTGCCTGGCTAGCGGACCGCGGGGAGACCCAGTACTTC; CDR3: CAWLADRGETQYF